The clone carrying this TCR beta chain was counted ten times or more. V lost 4 bases and J lost 0, with 12 bases in between. The germline V gene has CDR1 SQVTM and CDR2 ANQGSEA. This CDR3 comprises 15 residues. Donors uniformly comprised healthy Caucasians. The data are from a study of identical twins. TCRdb fed the 5' RACE reads into MiXCR, producing one record per CDR3 protein. The table records hundreds of thousands of distinct CDR3 sequences, about 7.3% of them present only once. Separately, the same data were catalogued under a study of yellow fever vaccine responses in identical twins.

The chain combines TRBV29-1 with TRBJ2-2; D is undetermined. The sequencing sample was made of memory (CD45RO+) T cells sorted from blood. The origin of this receptor is a young woman in good health. DNA for the CDR3: TGCAGCGTTGGAGGACGGAACGCGAACACCGGGGAGCTGTTTTTT. It translates to CSVGGRNANTGELFF.